The clone carrying this T cell receptor (beta chain) was found many times. Its antigen remains unidentified. This sample was included in a study of T cells in Graves' hyperthyroidism and ophthalmopathy. The investigators amplified TCR beta CDR3 regions from RNA transcripts. The TCR CDR3 first-round RT-PCR relied on the HTBI primer set. TCRdb reanalysed the multiplex PCR reads using MiXCR and keeps one entry per CDR3 protein. The sample gives fewer than 500,000 distinct CDR3 sequences, roughly 15% of which show up once; around 19% is in the top ten. The CDR3 is made up of 14 amino acids. Trimming removed 0 bases at V and 4 bases at J, with 9 bases between. CDR1 is SGHNT and CDR2 is YENEEA in the germline V gene. Study observations and caveats: A model built on 13 V-J features separated ophthalmopathy from stable hyperthyroidism.

The PBMCs had their origin in 10 ml of fresh peripheral blood. The clonotype was recovered from a woman aged 30 to 39 with Graves' ophthalmopathy. The sequencing sample was made of blood. This chain joins TRBV11-3 and TRBJ1-1; D unclear. In DNA form, the CDR3 reads TGTGCCAGCAGCTTAGATCGGTCGGCCACTGAAGCTTTCTTT. This sequence encodes CASSLDRSATEAFF.